This TCR beta chain was identified in a study of human T cells and chemical hapten exposure. Time point of the sample: patch test 2, 6 weeks after DPC sensitization. Treatment noted: therapeutic diphenylcyclopropenone sensitization with weekly scalp DPC. Unseparated into fractions, whole blood served as the source from which total RNA was extracted. V dropped 7 bases and J dropped 6 bases, with 18 bases sitting between them. The V gene's germline CDR1 is MDHEN and CDR2 SYDVKM. This CDR3 is 14 amino acids long. MiXCR, applied by TCRdb to the RACE reads, yields one record per CDR3 protein. The repertoire consists of 35,000 to 50,000 distinct CDR3 sequences, with approximately 9.5% occurring once and the leading ten covering more than 13%.

The chain employs TRBV28 and TRBJ1-1; D uncertain. The TCR sequence derives from a woman younger than 45 with alopecia areata. Some clones in this sample may be carry-over from other donors' samples. The specimen comprised whole blood, sampled in connection with sensitization to the hapten diphenylcyclopropenone (DPC). Here the CDR3 reads CASTSLTHFPEAFF. The CDR3 nucleotides read TGTGCCAGCACGTCCCTGACGCATTTCCCTGAAGCTTTCTTT.